Listed here are 31 T cell receptor beta chains from one sample, sequenced in a study of T cells in women clearing cervical HPV infection. Sequenced by immunoSEQ multiplex PCR; TCRdb stores in-frame clones only, minus some. The sample includes 20,000 to 25,000 clones. Sequencing was done on a sample of blood buffy coat. All receptors derive from a woman between 18 and 70 years old with a cervical HPV16 infection that either progressed to CIN3+ or cleared (not recorded which).

Comments on this clone: From the germline J gene comes the end of the CDR3, since the read stops 3 residues before it. The V call is TRBV19, the J call TRBJ2-7; 7 bases match TRBD1. The CDR3 sequence is 13 residues long. Per the germline V gene, CDR1 is LNHDA and CDR2 is SQIVND (reference sequence). The V and J ends lost 6 bases and 4 bases, in that order; junction bases with no gene match: 6. The CDR3 protein is CASSLGGGYEQYF. The part of the CDR3 DNA that was read is TGTGCCAGTAGCCTAGGGGGCGGGTACGAG.

For this clone: Coverage ceases 3 residues before the CDR3 finishes, and the germline J gene fills in the end. J is TRBJ1-1 and V is TRBV6-4; D perhaps matches TRBD1 (5 bases). CDR1 and CDR2 from the germline V gene are MRHNA and SNTAGT. With 6 bases removed from V and 4 bases from J, the gap between germline ends came to 12 bases. The CDR3 is made up of 13 amino acids. CDR3 bases read: TGTGCCAGCAGCTGGGGCCCTGGCACTGAA. It yields the protein CASSWGPGTE. The entire CDR3 protein reads CASSWGPGTEAFF.

Points on this clone: The missing CDR3 end, 3 residues past where the read stops, is filled in from the germline J gene. The genes are TRBV6-2 or TRBV6-3 and TRBJ1-2, with a possible D match to TRBD1 (6 bases). The CDR3 covers 15 residues. In germline, CDR1 is MNHEY, CDR2 SVGEGT. This CDR3 is CASSSTPGHATGYTF. The CDR3 DNA, read in part, is TGTGCCAGCAGTTCCACTCCGGGACACGCTACCGGC.

Points on this clone: Read coverage stops 3 residues before the CDR3 terminus; the germline J gene supplies the remainder. The genes are TRBV5-1 and TRBJ2-1; D is unresolved. This CDR3 has 12 amino acids. Between the trimmed V and J ends, which lost 4 bases and 6 bases, there was a span of 8 bases. CDR1 SGHRS and CDR2 YFSETQ come from the germline V gene. The CDR3 here is CASSLIGNEQFF. The CDR3 DNA, read in part, is TGCGCCAGCAGCCTGATCGGCAATGAG.

Turning to this clone: The read is 3 residues too short to cover the CDR3 end, so that end is filled in from the germline J gene. The rearrangement uses TRBV2 and TRBJ1-2, with D unclear. Trimming removed 8 bases from V and 5 bases from J, with 15 bases in between. The CDR3 extends over 13 amino acids. Germline V CDR1 and CDR2: SNHLY, FYNNEI. The CDR3 reads CASVADSQYGYTF. The covered CDR3 bases are TGTGCCAGCGTCGCGGACTCTCAATATGGC.

This clone is called medium-sized (0.01 to 0.1%) based on its frequency. Coverage ceases 3 residues before the CDR3 finishes, and the germline J gene fills in the end. V and J are TRBV19 and TRBJ2-5; D not resolved. V lost 4 bases and J 7 bases, leaving 10 bases between the germline ends. The CDR3 contains 12 residues. Germline CDR1 LNHDA, CDR2 SQIVND (reference sequence). The CDR3 DNA, read in part, is TGTGCCAGTAGTAATTTCCGAGGGACC. This encodes CASSNFRGT. The CDR3, in full, reads CASSNFRGTQYF.

In the case of this clone: Sequencing ends 3 residues short of the CDR3 end; the germline J gene provides the rest. The rearrangement uses TRBV30 and TRBJ2-5; 9 nucleotides align to TRBD1. The J segment lost 5 bases and the V segment lost 3 bases, leaving 13 bases of the junction unmatched. The CDR3 has 16 residues. The germline gives CDR1 GTSNPN, CDR2 SVGIG (reference sequence). CDR3 bases read: TGTGCCTGGAGCCGTACCTGGGGACAGGGAATCGAGACC. It codes for CAWSRTWGQGIET. The whole CDR3 sequence reads CAWSRTWGQGIETQYF.

On this clone itself: The CDR3 end lies 3 residues beyond the end of the read and is filled in from the germline J gene. The chain employs TRBV10-3 and TRBJ2-7, with 14 positions matching TRBD2. Germline CDR1 is ENHRY and CDR2 is SYGVKD. J lost 6 bases, V lost 2 bases, and 12 bases had no gene match. The CDR3 runs to 18 residues. The CDR3 region is CAISEEVGLAGGSREQYF. The part of the CDR3 DNA that was read is TGTGCCATCAGTGAGGAGGTCGGACTAGCGGGAGGCTCTCGCGAG.

In the case of this clone: Read data end 3 residues before the CDR3 end; the end is taken from the germline J gene. The V call is TRBV6-4, the J call TRBJ1-1, with no clear D. Germline CDR1 is MRHNA and CDR2 is SNTAGT. Trimming removed 6 bases from V and 1 base from J, with 9 bases in between. CDR3 size: 13 residues. CDR3 protein: CASSLYGNTEAFF. The part of the CDR3 DNA that was read is TGTGCCAGCAGCCTTTACGGGAACACTGAA.

As for this clone: The CDR3 end lies 3 residues beyond the end of the read and is filled in from the germline J gene. This sequence joins TRBV7-6 and TRBJ2-5, with 9 positions matching TRBD1. The length of the CDR3 is 13 residues. Germline loops: CDR1 SGHVS, CDR2 FNYEAQ. The trim removed 6 bases at V and 5 bases at J, leaving 4 bases unmatched. The CDR3 DNA, read in part, is TGTGCCAGCAGGGCAGGGACAGGGGAGACC. Translating it yields CASRAGTGET. In full, the CDR3 reads CASRAGTGETQYF.

In regard to this clone: The read terminates 3 residues ahead of where the CDR3 ends, so the germline J gene completes it. The chain joins TRBV19 to TRBJ1-2; no definite D call. This CDR3 has 16 residues. Germline V gene data show CDR1 as LNHDA and CDR2 as SQIVND (reference sequence). V lost 0 bases and J 4 bases, leaving 15 bases between the germline ends. The chain's CDR3 is CASSIDTAGFGYGYTF. The CDR3 bases that were read are TGTGCCAGTAGTATAGATACGGCCGGGTTTGGCTATGGC.

A remark on this clone: The read stops 3 residues short of the end of the CDR3; the missing end is completed from the germline J gene. The sample has other DNA sequences that encode this CDR3 too. The rearrangement uses TRBV7-9 and TRBJ2-7; 8 bases are shared with TRBD1. The germline V gene encodes CDR1 SEHNR and CDR2 FQNEAQ (reference sequence). V shed 4 bases, J shed 2 bases, and the junction held 1 base outside the gene matches. This CDR3 comprises 13 residues. This CDR3 reads CASSWGQAYEQYF. The DNA read from the CDR3 is TGTGCCAGCAGCTGGGGACAGGCCTACGAG.

For this clone: The CDR3 extends 3 residues past the end of the read, so its final part is completed from the germline J gene. This rearrangement joins TRBV7-2 to TRBJ2-6; no firm D call. V was shortened by 2 bases and J by 4 bases, with 6 bases between the two germline ends. The CDR3 consists of 14 residues. Germline values: CDR1 SGHTA, CDR2 FQGNSA. The CDR3 bases that were read are TGTGCCAGCAGCTTATTCTCCGGGGCCAACGTC. Encoded protein: CASSLFSGANV. The complete CDR3 reads CASSLFSGANVLTF.

Concerning this clone: The CDR3 extends 3 residues past the end of the read, so its final part is completed from the germline J gene. V gene TRBV18 combines with J gene TRBJ2-1; TRBD2 aligns across 10 bases. The germline gives CDR1 KGHSH, CDR2 LQKENI. There are 15 residues in the CDR3. Trimming cost V 3 bases and J 6 bases; bases outside gene matches: 5. CDR3 DNA, as far as it was read: TGTGCCAGCTCACCGCCTAGCGGGAGATTCAATGAG. Protein sequence: CASSPPSGRFNE. In full, the CDR3 is CASSPPSGRFNEQFF.

Notes on this clone: The sequenced fragment ends 3 residues before the CDR3 boundary, so the rest is inferred from the germline J gene. V usage is TRBV20-1 and J usage is TRBJ2-3; 10 bases match TRBD2. The length of the CDR3 is 13 residues. Germline V lookup: CDR1 DFQATT, CDR2 SNEGSKA (reference sequence). The CDR3 region is CSARTSGQETQYF. The DNA read from the CDR3 is TGCAGTGCTAGGACTAGCGGGCAAGAGACG.

Concerning this clone: The read falls 3 residues short of the CDR3 end, and the missing part is taken from the germline J gene. The rearrangement links TRBV20-1 to TRBJ2-7, with 8 bases aligning to TRBD2. This CDR3 is 15 amino acids long. The ends lost 5 bases at V and 1 base at J; junction bases unmatched: 10. CDR1 is DFQATT, CDR2 SNEGSKA, per germline (reference sequence). The CDR3 protein is CSAQAPGLESYEQYF. The sequenced CDR3 bases are TGCAGTGCTCAGGCCCCGGGACTAGAGTCCTACGAG.

Note on this clone: The sequence runs out 3 residues before the end of the CDR3; the remainder is reconstructed from the germline J gene. The genes are TRBV7-8 and TRBJ2-1; tentatively, D is TRBD1 (5 bases). With 5 bases removed from V and 5 bases from J, the gap between germline ends came to 13 bases. The CDR3 loop spans 14 amino acids. Germline V gives CDR1 SGHVS, CDR2 FQNEAQ. Incomplete CDR3 DNA: TGTGCCAGCAGCCTCCGGACAACAAACAATGAG. It yields the protein CASSLRTTNNE. The full CDR3 protein is CASSLRTTNNEQFF.

As concerns this clone: The read is 3 residues too short to cover the CDR3 end, so that end is filled in from the germline J gene. The chain carries TRBV10-3 and TRBJ1-1; D possibly corresponds to TRBD1 (5 bases). V was shortened by 10 bases and J by 5 bases, with 20 bases between the two germline ends. From germline, CDR1 is ENHRY and CDR2 SYGVKD. The CDR3 is made up of 14 amino acids. CDR3 bases read: TGTGCCACCGGGAGGAGGGGAATGGGGACTGAA. Residues: CATGRRGMGTE. The entire CDR3 reads CATGRRGMGTEAFF.

This CDR3 is CSASRTGTYEQYF. CDR3 bases read: TGCAGTGCTAGCCGGACAGGAACCTACGAG. The V call is TRBV20-1, the J call TRBJ2-7, with 7 positions matching TRBD1. The read terminates 3 residues ahead of where the CDR3 ends, so the germline J gene completes it. V lost 3 bases to trimming and J lost 2 bases; unmatched junction nucleotides: 4. The V gene's germline CDR1 is DFQATT and CDR2 SNEGSKA (reference sequence). The CDR3 runs to 13 residues.

In regard to this clone: The sequenced fragment ends 3 residues before the CDR3 boundary, so the rest is inferred from the germline J gene. V usage is TRBV10-1 and J usage is TRBJ2-5; D may be TRBD1 (6 bases). V gave up 6 bases and J gave up 2 bases, with 10 bases separating them. The CDR3 is made up of 13 amino acids. Germline V gives CDR1 WNHNN, CDR2 SYGVQD (reference sequence). The covered CDR3 bases are TGCGCCAGCAGCCGGACAGCTCAAGAGACC. Translation gives CASSRTAQET. Given in full, the CDR3 is CASSRTAQETQYF.

As concerns this clone: The read ends 3 residues before the CDR3 terminus; that terminus is restored from the germline J gene. V is TRBV20-1 and J is TRBJ1-5; D might be TRBD1 (6 bases). Germline-derived CDR1 and CDR2 are DFQATT and SNEGSKA (reference sequence). The CDR3 extends over 15 amino acids. V lost 2 bases and J 6 bases, leaving 17 bases between the germline ends. CDR3 DNA (partial): TGCAGTGCTAGAACAGGCCAGGGGACCCTTCAGCCC. The encoded protein is CSARTGQGTLQP. The complete CDR3 sequence is CSARTGQGTLQPQHF.

On this clone: The read terminates 3 residues ahead of where the CDR3 ends, so the germline J gene completes it. The chain uses TRBV5-1 and TRBJ1-2, with TRBD1 matching over 7 bases. V lost 4 bases and J lost 6; bases outside the gene matches: 6. CDR1 and CDR2 from the germline V gene are SGHRS and YFSETQ. This CDR3 contains 13 residues. CDR3 in amino acids: CASSPQGLDGYTF. Incomplete CDR3 DNA: TGCGCCAGCAGCCCACAGGGGCTCGATGGC.

Notes on this clone: The read finishes 3 residues shy of the CDR3 end, and the germline J gene is used to complete it. The V gene is TRBV5-1, the J gene TRBJ2-3; 7 bases agree with TRBD1. The trim removed 3 bases at V and 5 bases at J, leaving 9 bases unmatched. Germline-derived CDR1 and CDR2 are SGHRS and YFSETQ. CDR3 size: 15 residues. Incomplete CDR3 DNA: TGCGCCAGCAGCTACAGACAGGGCGACATAGATACG. As protein: CASSYRQGDIDT. The whole CDR3 sequence is CASSYRQGDIDTQYF.

As to this clone: The read is 3 residues too short to cover the CDR3 end, so that end is filled in from the germline J gene. The gene calls are TRBV20-1 and TRBJ2-3; tentatively, D is TRBD1 or TRBD2 (5 bases each). This CDR3 spans 12 amino acids. Per germline, CDR1 DFQATT and CDR2 SNEGSKA (reference sequence). CDR3: CSARERGAAQYF. The CDR3 bases that were read are TGCAGTGCTAGAGAGCGAGGGGCGGCG.

Points on this clone: The read stops 3 residues short of the end of the CDR3; the missing end is completed from the germline J gene. The V gene is TRBV4-1, the J gene TRBJ2-2; 10 nucleotides match TRBD2. Germline CDR1 is MGHRA and CDR2 is YSYEKL. The CDR3 sequence is 16 residues long. Here the CDR3 reads CASSQGVASGGARLFF. The sequenced part of the CDR3 DNA is TGCGCCAGCAGCCAAGGGGTGGCTAGCGGGGGCGCGAGG.

Comments on this clone: The DNA ends 3 residues before the CDR3 does, and the rest of the CDR3 is filled in from the germline J gene. The chain carries TRBV29-1 and TRBJ1-5; D not certain. Trimming shortened V by 6 bases and J by 0 bases, and 9 bases separated the two germline ends. The CDR3 sequence is 13 residues long. Germline CDR1 reads SQVTM; CDR2 reads ANQGSEA. CDR3 amino acids: CSVSSGSNQPQHF. The part of the CDR3 DNA that was read is TGCAGCGTATCAAGCGGTAGCAATCAGCCC.

On this clone itself: Read sequence stops 3 residues before the CDR3 end, and the germline J gene provides the missing end. The rearrangement joins TRBV20-1 to TRBJ1-5, with a possible D match to TRBD1 (5 bases). Between the trimmed V and J ends, which lost 6 bases and 6 bases, there was a span of 18 bases. CDR1 and CDR2 (germline): DFQATT, SNEGSKA (reference sequence). This CDR3 has 14 residues. The DNA read from the CDR3 is TGCAGTGCCGAAACTGGACAAGAAGGTCAGCCC. It is translated as CSAETGQEGQP. The complete CDR3 reads CSAETGQEGQPQHF.

Details on this clone: The CDR3 end lies 3 residues beyond the end of the read and is filled in from the germline J gene. The genes are TRBV5-6 and TRBJ1-1; D is unresolved. Germline assignment: CDR1 SGHDT and CDR2 YYEEEE. This CDR3 region has 13 residues. The V end lost 0 bases, the J end lost 7 bases, and 10 bases lay between the germline ends. The DNA read from the CDR3 is TGTGCCAGCAGCTTGGGCCAGGATCGTGAA. Its translation: CASSLGQDRE. The full CDR3 is CASSLGQDREAFF.

The CDR3: CASRYGRTGDYNEQFF. CDR3 bases read: TGTGCCAGCAGATACGGTCGGACAGGAGACTACAATGAG. This chain links TRBV6-2 or TRBV6-3 with TRBJ2-1, with 7 bases fitting TRBD1. The CDR3 is cut off 3 residues early in the read; its end comes from the germline J gene. CDR1 is MNHEY, CDR2 SVGEGT, per germline. This CDR3 has 16 amino acids. V was clipped by 6 bases and J by 3 bases; unmatched bases: 11.

Worth noting for this clone: The CDR3 is cut off 3 residues early in the read; its end comes from the germline J gene. The rearrangement links TRBV2 to TRBJ1-1; 8 nucleotides agree with TRBD1. CDR1 and CDR2 from the germline V gene are SNHLY and FYNNEI. This CDR3 has 13 residues. Trimming at V came to 7 bases and at J to 4 bases, leaving 5 bases not matched to a gene. The CDR3 protein is CASTRDRRTEAFF. CDR3 bases read: TGTGCCAGCACTAGGGACAGGCGCACTGAA. Looking up the rest from reference TRBV2 and TRBJ1-1 gives the full variable domain: EPEVTQTPSHQVTQMGQEVILRCVPISNHLYFYWYRQILGQKVEFLVSFYNNEISEKSEIFDDQFSVERPDGSNFTLKIRSTKLEDSAMYFCASTRDRRTEAFFGQGTRLTVV.

Regarding this clone: The read stops 3 residues short of the end of the CDR3; the missing end is completed from the germline J gene. The V call is TRBV7-9, the J call TRBJ2-1; 13 bases agree with TRBD2. J lost 4 bases, V lost 5 bases, and 2 bases had no gene match. CDR1 is SEHNR and CDR2 is FQNEAQ in the germline V gene (reference sequence). There are 15 residues in the CDR3. CDR3 protein: CASSQLAGGYNEQFF. The sequenced CDR3 bases are TGTGCCAGCAGCCAACTAGCGGGGGGGTACAATGAG.